Below, 16 T cell receptor beta chains from the same sample are listed, as sequenced in a study of cytomegalovirus exposure and HLA in healthy donors. The PCR employed 60 Vbeta primers together with 13 Jbeta primers. TCRdb keeps only in-frame clones here, not all; method: immunoSEQ multiplex PCR. The table includes 140,000 to 150,000 clones, over 65% detected once. The source material was PBMCs. These receptors were obtained from a female donor in good health and CMV-seronegative.

The rearrangement joins TRBV5-1 to TRBJ2-1; 7 bases are a match to TRBD2. The CDR3 is 15 amino acids. Germline CDR1 and CDR2: SGHRS and YFSETQ. Trimming at V came to 0 bases and at J to 8 bases, leaving 8 bases not matched to a gene. CDR3 nucleotide sequence: TGCGCCAGCAGCTTGGTGGTGGGAGGGTATGATGAGCAGTTCTTC. Translated, it gives CASSLVVGGYDEQFF.

This sequence joins TRBV28 and TRBJ1-1; TRBD1 is a possible D gene (6 bases). The CDR3 sequence is 15 residues long. V shed 4 bases and J shed 5 bases, with 17 bases lying between them. Germline assignment: CDR1 MDHEN and CDR2 SYDVKM. The DNA for the CDR3 is TGTGCCAGCAGTTCCTATAGCCAGGGGTGGACTGAAGCTTTCTTT. Amino acid sequence: CASSSYSQGWTEAFF.

Only a few counts were recorded for this clone. The rearrangement uses TRBV6-1 and TRBJ1-1; D is ambiguous. Trimming shortened V by 6 bases and J by 6 bases, and 17 bases separated the two germline ends. The CDR3 is 14 amino acids. Germline V gives CDR1 MNHNS, CDR2 SASEGT. The CDR3 region has the DNA TGTGCCAGCAGGTCGGAGGTCCCACACGCTGAAGCTTTCTTT. Protein: CASRSEVPHAEAFF.

The V call is TRBV13, the J call TRBJ2-5, with a possible D match to TRBD2 (6 bases). Germline V gene sequence: CDR1 PRHDT, CDR2 FYEKMQ (reference sequence). The CDR3 covers 15 residues. Trimming cost V 4 bases and J 3 bases, with 15 bases left between them. DNA of the CDR3: TGTGCCAGCAGCTCGACGGGACTCTCCAAAGAGACCCAGTACTTC. This gives the protein CASSSTGLSKETQYF.

The chain is built from TRBV5-6 and TRBJ1-6, with D unclear. Between the trimmed V and J ends, which lost 2 bases and 7 bases, there was a span of 4 bases. CDR3 length: 12 residues. The V gene's germline CDR1 is SGHDT and CDR2 YYEEEE. CDR3 in amino acids: CASSFLNSPLHF. The CDR3 DNA is TGTGCCAGCAGCTTTTTAAATTCACCCCTCCACTTT.

The V and J genes are TRBV4-3 and TRBJ2-3; perhaps TRBD2 as D (6 bases). CDR3 length: 16 residues. Germline CDR1 is LGHNA and CDR2 is YSLEER. The V end was cut by 4 bases, the J end by 4 bases, with 18 bases between. CDR3 DNA: TGCGCCAGCAGCCTGTTAGGGACTCAAGGGGCAGATACGCAGTATTTT. This translates into CASSLLGTQGADTQYF.

J is TRBJ1-2 and V is TRBV5-1; TRBD1 matches 7 bases. In germline, CDR1 is SGHRS, CDR2 YFSETQ. The CDR3 loop spans 16 amino acids. V lost 3 bases and J lost 0; bases outside the gene matches: 8. CDR3 sequence (DNA): TGCGCCAGCAGCTACGCTCGGACAGGCCCTAACTATGGCTACACCTTC. It translates to CASSYARTGPNYGYTF.

Details on this clone: The junction departs from germline at one end; a sequencing error may be responsible. The chain joins TRBV10-2 to TRBJ1-2; the match to TRBD1 covers 9 bases. This CDR3 has 14 residues. Germline V lookup: CDR1 WSHSY, CDR2 SAAADI. Here the CDR3 reads CASSAGQGVYGYPF. CDR3 nucleotides: TGCGCCAGCAGTGCGGGACAGGGAGTGTATGGCTACCCCTTC.

The J gene is TRBJ2-3, the V gene TRBV30, with 8 bases identical to TRBD1. V lost 5 bases, J lost 2 bases, and 6 bases stayed unmatched. Germline assignment: CDR1 GTSNPN and CDR2 SVGIG (reference sequence). The CDR3 extends over 14 amino acids. As DNA, the CDR3 is TGTGCCTGGGGTCAGGGGGCACACACAGATACGCAGTATTTT. Protein product: CAWGQGAHTDTQYF.

The V and J genes are TRBV6-5 and TRBJ2-2, with TRBD1 as a possible D gene (6 bases). V lost 8 bases to trimming and J lost 7 bases, with 14 bases between them. The CDR3 totals 13 residues. CDR1 and CDR2 (germline): MNHEY, SVGAGI. The CDR3 loop reads CASGDRFGGELFF. CDR3 DNA: TGTGCCAGCGGCGACAGGTTTGGCGGGGAGCTGTTTTTT.

This chain links TRBV27 with TRBJ1-2; 7 nucleotides agree with TRBD1. After removal of 10 bases from V and 3 bases from J, the junction contained 8 bases not matched to a gene. This CDR3 comprises 13 residues. CDR1 and CDR2 from the germline V gene are MNHEY and SMNVEV (reference sequence). CDR3 residues: CATGGQAHYGYTF. DNA for the CDR3: TGTGCCACCGGCGGACAGGCCCACTATGGCTACACCTTC.

This clone was counted between two and nine times. The genes are TRBV5-3 and TRBJ2-5; D might be TRBD2 (7 bases). TRBV5-3 is sorted into the ORF group, with uncertain function. Trimming removed 5 bases at V and 9 bases at J, with 29 bases between. This CDR3 has 17 residues. CDR3: CARSTRTWGGLHSPQYF. In DNA form, the CDR3 reads TGTGCCAGAAGTACTCGGACGTGGGGGGGCCTACACAGTCCCCAGTACTTC.

This chain uses TRBV14 with TRBJ1-5; D might be TRBD1 (5 bases). This CDR3 has 16 residues. V was cut by 0 bases and J by 3 bases, with 12 bases left in between. CDR1 and CDR2 from the germline V gene are SGHDN and FVKESK. The CDR3 protein is CASSQDWGRLNQPQHF. As DNA, the CDR3 is TGTGCCAGCAGCCAAGATTGGGGCAGGCTCAATCAGCCCCAGCATTTT.

V gene TRBV2 combines with J gene TRBJ1-2; D not resolved. The CDR3 has 14 amino acids. The ends were cut back, 2 bases at V and 4 bases at J, with 11 bases in the middle. Germline CDR1 reads SNHLY; CDR2 reads FYNNEI. The CDR3 DNA sequence: TGTGCCAGCAGTGAAAGCGGGCCAGCCTATGGCTACACCTTC. Amino acid sequence: CASSESGPAYGYTF.

The V gene is TRBV28, the J gene TRBJ1-2, with a weak D call TRBD1 (6 bases). V was cut by 6 bases and J by 4 bases, with 15 bases left in between. Germline loops: CDR1 MDHEN, CDR2 SYDVKM. The CDR3 totals 14 residues. CDR3 in amino acids: CASSSAGAGYGYTF. Written as DNA, the CDR3 is TGTGCCAGCAGCAGTGCGGGGGCGGGCTATGGCTACACCTTC.

This clone occurred many times. V gene TRBV29-1 combines with J gene TRBJ2-3; 7 bases line up with TRBD2. Germline CDR1 reads SQVTM; CDR2 reads ANQGSEA. The CDR3 is 16 amino acids. The trim removed 2 bases at V and 4 bases at J, leaving 12 bases unmatched. CDR3 DNA: TGCAGCGTTGAACTTTCTGGGAGGGTTTGGTCAGATACGCAGTATTTT. Residues: CSVELSGRVWSDTQYF.